These 5 T cell receptor beta chains were sequenced from one sample in a study of tumor-infiltrating lymphocytes in primary liver carcinoma (dated by TCRdb to the late 2010s). Total RNA and DNA were co-extracted from about 20-30 mg of bulk tissue with the AllPrep DNA/RNA mini kit, without cell sorting. Sequencing took place on an Illumina HiSeq 2500. TCRbeta-specific cDNA was reverse-transcribed from 500 ng total RNA using a constant-region primer and ProtoScript II reverse transcriptase. TCRbeta libraries were built with three nested multiplex PCR rounds, a slightly modified ARM-PCR procedure. Each of the first two PCR rounds ran for around 10 cycles using multiplex TRBV1-TRBV30 forward primers together with a Cbeta reverse primer. Starting from the raw public reads, TCRdb applied fastp trimming at Q25, assembled clones with MiXCR and retained in-frame beta chains. Each record represents a unique CDR3 protein, reported with the most common genes and DNA among its rows. This sample has 80,000 or so distinct CDR3 sequences in its table, and 70% to 75% of those were observed once. Of the sample, about an eighth is held by the ten largest clones.

Sequencing was performed on liver tumor tissue from sampling region 4. Interpreted using the paper, the cell subset or site label stands for: tumor region T4, right-lateral pole. The receptors originated from a woman in her fifties or sixties with primary liver carcinoma and hepatitis B virus infection.

Only a few counts were recorded for this clonotype. In this CDR3 the conserved last residue, phenylalanine or tryptophan, is missing, so a read error is likely. The chain combines TRBV14 with TRBJ2-7; 7 positions match TRBD1. The CDR3 is 14 residues long. Germline V gene lookup returns CDR1 SGHDN and CDR2 FVKESK. CDR3 in amino acids: CASSPGIGGYKQYL. The DNA of the CDR3 is TGTGCCAGCAGCCCGGGGATAGGGGGCTACAAGCAGTACTTA.

Comments on this clonotype: The junction differs from germline at one of its ends, possibly a read error. This rearrangement joins TRBV11-3 to TRBJ2-1, with D perhaps TRBD1 (6 bases). CDR1 SGHNT and CDR2 YENEEA come from the germline V gene. There are 13 residues in the CDR3. DNA for the CDR3: TGTGCCAGCAATGCCAGGGGCTACGATGAGCAGCTCTTC. This gives the protein CASNARGYDEQLF.

Concerning this clonotype: At one of its ends the junction is not consistent with the germline gene, which may arise from a read error. This chain uses TRBV5-4 with TRBJ1-1, with unresolved D. This CDR3 comprises 15 residues. The germline gives CDR1 SGHNT, CDR2 YYREEE (reference sequence). The CDR3: CASSLYQRMNTGAFF. CDR3 DNA: TGTGCCAGCAGCTTGTATCAGAGGATGAACACTGGAGCTTTCTTT.

The V gene is TRBV28, the J gene TRBJ2-5; unclear D gene. Trimming cost V 4 bases and J 5 bases, with 26 bases left between them. This CDR3 spans 18 amino acids. Germline V gene data show CDR1 as MDHEN and CDR2 as SYDVKM. CDR3 bases: TGTGCCAGCAGTTCAGGCAAGCGCATCACCTATCAAACCGAGACCCAGTACTTC. It specifies CASSSGKRITYQTETQYF. Full variable domain (outside the CDR3, taken from reference TRBV28 and TRBJ2-5): DVKVTQSSRYLVKRTGEKVFLECVQDMDHENMFWYRQDPGLGLRLIYFSYDVKMKEKGDIPEGYSVSREKKERFSLILESASTNQTSMYLCASSSGKRITYQTETQYFGPGTRLLVL.

This clonotype showed up many times. V is TRBV6-2 or TRBV6-3 and J is TRBJ2-2, with D perhaps being TRBD1 or TRBD2 (5 bases each). The CDR3 contains 19 residues. Trimming took 5 bases from V and 0 from J, leaving 22 bases between them. Germline loops: CDR1 MNHEY, CDR2 SVGEGT. The CDR3 loop reads CASSDLTRGGRANTGELFF. The CDR3 nucleotides read TGTGCCAGCAGTGACCTAACCAGAGGAGGCAGGGCGAACACCGGGGAGCTGTTTTTT.